The 18 T cell receptor beta chains presented below share a single source sample, sequenced in a study of early T cells in non-severe SARS-CoV-2 infection. TCRdb called the 5' RACE reads again in MiXCR, with one record for every CDR3 protein. This table has 20,000 to 25,000 distinct CDR3 sequences, roughly 5.6% appearing once. This sample comprised whole blood, obtained at baseline. The receptors stem from an adult who was a healthcare worker with PCR-confirmed SARS-CoV-2 infection or an uninfected control (not recorded which).

By sample fraction, this clonotype is medium-sized. The chain recombines TRBV12-3 or TRBV12-4 with TRBJ2-7; TRBD1 might be the D (6 bases). Trimming removed 5 bases at V and 4 bases at J, with 24 bases between. The CDR3 is 17 amino acids. The CDR3: CASSPNLKGEGAYEQYF. CDR3 coding DNA: TGTGCCAGCAGTCCAAACCTAAAGGGGGAAGGAGCTTACGAGCAGTACTTC.

The sample holds a few counts of this clonotype. The chain couples TRBV4-2 to TRBJ2-7, with D uncertain. Trimming removed 0 bases at V and 5 bases at J, with 5 bases between. CDR1 LGHNA and CDR2 YNFKEQ come from the germline V gene. This CDR3 has 12 residues. The CDR3 is CASSQDTNEQYF. The CDR3, as DNA: TGTGCCAGCAGCCAAGATACCAACGAGCAGTACTTC.

This sequence joins TRBV2 and TRBJ2-7; D gene uncertain. CDR3 length: 13 residues. In germline, CDR1 is SNHLY, CDR2 FYNNEI. Trimming shortened V by 3 bases and J by 1 base, and 7 bases separated the two germline ends. In DNA, the CDR3 is TGTGCCAGCAGTGACGGCGGTTCCTACGAGCAGTACTTC. It specifies CASSDGGSYEQYF.

A few counts support this clonotype. The CDR3 reads CASTGQINQPQHF. The CDR3 DNA follows: TGTGCCAGCACGGGGCAGATCAATCAGCCCCAGCATTTT. This chain connects TRBV2 to TRBJ1-5; possibly TRBD1 for D (5 bases). V dropped 7 bases and J dropped 3 bases, with 10 bases sitting between them. From germline, CDR1 is SNHLY and CDR2 FYNNEI. CDR3 length: 13 residues.

This clonotype was seen many times. The rearrangement joins TRBV7-6 to TRBJ2-1; 9 positions agree with TRBD1. CDR1 is SGHVS, CDR2 FNYEAQ, per germline. Trimming removed 1 base from V and 7 bases from J; junction bases left unmatched: 2. The CDR3 contains 14 residues. The CDR3 sequence is CASSLGTGVNEQFF. The CDR3 coding sequence is TGTGCCAGCAGCTTAGGGACAGGGGTGAATGAGCAGTTCTTC.

The rearrangement uses TRBV30 and TRBJ2-1, with D possibly matching TRBD1 (5 bases). The CDR3 runs 12 residues. Trimming removed 7 bases at V and 4 bases at J, with 11 bases between. Per the germline V gene, CDR1 is GTSNPN and CDR2 is SVGIG (reference sequence). CDR3 amino acids: CASWGPYNEQFF. Here the CDR3 DNA reads TGTGCCTCCTGGGGCCCATACAATGAGCAGTTCTTC.

Many counts were recorded for this clonotype. The chain carries TRBV12-3 or TRBV12-4 and TRBJ1-6; D gene unclear. CDR3 length: 13 amino acids. Between the trimmed V and J ends, which lost 2 bases and 10 bases, there was a span of 9 bases. The CDR3 is CASSLRSQSPLHF. The CDR3 DNA reads TGTGCCAGCAGTTTACGGTCCCAATCACCCCTCCACTTT.

The V call is TRBV24-1, the J call TRBJ2-5, with D unresolved. The CDR3 runs 12 residues. Germline loops: CDR1 KGHDR, CDR2 SFDVKD. V was pared by 2 bases and J by 4 bases, with 4 bases between. In DNA form, the CDR3 reads TGTGCCACCAGTGATTCTACAGAGACCCAGTACTTC. It specifies CATSDSTETQYF.

The chain joins TRBV27 to TRBJ2-7, with TRBD1 matching over 9 bases. Germline CDR1 MNHEY, CDR2 SMNVEV (reference sequence). V lost 3 bases and J lost 7; bases outside the gene matches: 10. This CDR3 contains 15 residues. CDR3 bases: TGTGCCAGCAGTTTTAGTGGGACAGGGTTCGGAGAGCAGTACTTC. Protein: CASSFSGTGFGEQYF.

This clonotype was seen repeatedly, ten times or more. The chain links TRBV7-2 to TRBJ2-5; 7 bases are shared with TRBD2. V shed 7 bases, J shed 3 bases, and the junction held 8 bases outside the gene matches. From germline, CDR1 is SGHTA and CDR2 FQGNSA. The CDR3 is made up of 14 amino acids. In nucleotides, the CDR3 is TGTGCCAGCAATGTTCGGGGGGAAAAAGAGACCCAGTACTTC. Translating gives CASNVRGEKETQYF.

In its sample, this clonotype was seen a few times. This chain uses TRBV19 with TRBJ1-5; D is perhaps TRBD1 (5 bases). CDR1 and CDR2 (germline): LNHDA, SQIVND (reference sequence). With 4 bases removed from V and 4 bases from J, the gap between germline ends came to 14 bases. This CDR3 contains 15 residues. CDR3 loop: CASSNQGTPNQPQHF. For the CDR3, the DNA is TGTGCCAGTAGTAACCAAGGGACCCCGAATCAGCCCCAGCATTTT.

This clonotype has only a few counts. The chain uses TRBV6-2 or TRBV6-3 and TRBJ1-6; D is unclear. The CDR3 loop spans 11 amino acids. V lost 2 bases, J lost 8 bases, and 1 base lay in between. Germline values: CDR1 MNHEY, CDR2 SVGEGT. In nucleotides, the CDR3 is TGTGCCAGCAGTTACGATTCACCCCTCCACTTT. Translating it yields CASSYDSPLHF.

A few counts support this clonotype. The chain couples TRBV7-8 to TRBJ1-5; D is unresolved. V was clipped by 5 bases and J by 4 bases, with 12 bases between them. This CDR3 spans 14 amino acids. Germline V gene lookup returns CDR1 SGHVS and CDR2 FQNEAQ. The CDR3 sequence: CASSPVVTNQPQHF. The CDR3 nucleotides are TGTGCCAGCAGCCCCGTTGTAACAAATCAGCCCCAGCATTTT.

The chain joins TRBV11-2 to TRBJ1-2; no firm D call. CDR3 length: 15 amino acids. V dropped 4 bases and J dropped 7 bases, with 19 bases sitting between them. Germline V gene data show CDR1 as SGHAT and CDR2 as FQNNGV. CDR3 in DNA: TGTGCCAGCAGCTCGGACCTGAATTTCGTAGGTGGCTACACCTTC. This gives the protein CASSSDLNFVGGYTF.

This clonotype showed up just a few times. This chain uses TRBV6-1 with TRBJ1-1, with 8 bases identical to TRBD1. With 6 bases clipped from V and 4 bases from J, the junction kept 10 bases outside the gene matches. From germline, CDR1 is MNHNS and CDR2 SASEGT. This CDR3 contains 15 residues. The CDR3 sequence is CASSDRRQGFTEAFF. The CDR3 DNA reads TGTGCCAGCAGCGATAGAAGACAGGGGTTCACTGAAGCTTTCTTT.

In this sample, this clonotype turned up a few times. V is TRBV11-2 and J is TRBJ2-3, with D maybe TRBD1 (6 bases). CDR1 SGHAT and CDR2 FQNNGV come from the germline V gene. The CDR3 consists of 14 residues. Between the trimmed V and J ends, which lost 5 bases and 2 bases, there was a span of 11 bases. The CDR3 is CASSVMGATDTQYF. The DNA of the CDR3 is TGTGCCAGCAGCGTAATGGGGGCCACAGATACGCAGTATTTT.

In this sample, this clonotype turned up many times. V usage is TRBV5-1 and J usage is TRBJ2-3; TRBD1 agrees at 7 bases. Germline CDR1 SGHRS, CDR2 YFSETQ. CDR3 size: 12 residues. Losses at the gene ends were 4 bases for V and 6 bases for J; bases not matched to a gene: 2. The chain's CDR3 is CASSPQGDTQYF. The CDR3 DNA sequence: TGCGCCAGCAGCCCACAGGGGGATACGCAGTATTTT.

This clonotype was counted at least ten times. The chain links TRBV20-1 to TRBJ2-5; D unresolved. This CDR3 spans 13 amino acids. Germline lookup yields CDR1 DFQATT and CDR2 SNEGSKA (reference sequence). V lost 4 bases and J lost 3, with 12 bases in between. The CDR3 bases are TGCAGTGCTATCCGCTACCAAAAAGAGACCCAGTACTTC. Residues: CSAIRYQKETQYF.